These 23 T cell receptor beta chains originate from one sample sequenced in a study of blood T cells in healthy people across ages. Primers used in a second PCR of roughly 6 to 11 cycles were a sample-barcoded 5' primer and a J-beta primer mix. One entry per CDR3 protein results from TCRdb running MiXCR on the 5' RACE reads. The table lists hundreds of thousands of distinct CDR3 sequences, 49% of them singletons, with 30% to 35% in the top ten. The sequenced material came from blood. The receptors originated from a woman aged 55-69 years in good health.

The chain joins TRBV15 to TRBJ2-1; 8 nucleotides line up with TRBD2. Germline V lookup: CDR1 LNHNV, CDR2 YYDKDF (reference sequence). There are 16 residues in the CDR3. J was trimmed by 4 bases and V by 0 bases; bases with no gene match: 5. The CDR3 DNA reads TGTGCCACCAGCAGAGAAAGACTAGCGACGTACAATGAGCAGTTCTTC. Its protein is CATSRERLATYNEQFF.

This chain joins TRBV20-1 and TRBJ2-5; 11 bases are a match to TRBD2. The V segment lost 3 bases and the J segment 4 bases; nucleotides outside the gene matches: 4. This CDR3 has 14 residues. In germline, CDR1 is DFQATT, CDR2 SNEGSKA (reference sequence). CDR3 coding DNA: TGCAGTGCTAGCGTAGCGGGAGGGCGAGAGACCCAGTACTTC. It yields the protein CSASVAGGRETQYF.

This chain connects TRBV7-9 to TRBJ2-7, with D unresolved. The CDR3 runs to 14 residues. Between the trimmed V and J ends, which lost 4 bases and 2 bases, there was a span of 12 bases. Germline V gene lookup returns CDR1 SEHNR and CDR2 FQNEAQ (reference sequence). This CDR3 is CASSSWSEAYEQYF. The CDR3 region has the DNA TGTGCCAGCAGCTCTTGGTCTGAAGCCTACGAGCAGTACTTC.

In its sample, this clonotype was seen many times. The genes are TRBV13 and TRBJ1-2, with TRBD1 as a possible D gene (5 bases). This CDR3 region has 14 residues. V gave up 3 bases and J gave up 4 bases, with 12 bases separating them. CDR1 is PRHDT, CDR2 FYEKMQ, per germline (reference sequence). CDR3 DNA: TGTGCCAGCAGCTTGGGGACGGGTGGCTATGGCTACACCTTC. Its protein is CASSLGTGGYGYTF. The variable domain in full, with the rest retrieved from reference TRBV13 and TRBJ1-2, is AAGVIQSPRHLIKEKRETATLKCYPIPRHDTVYWYQQGPGQDPQFLISFYEKMQSDKGSIPDRFSAQQFSDYHSELNMSSLELGDSALYFCASSLGTGGYGYTFGSGTRLTVV.

This chain links TRBV6-2 or TRBV6-3 with TRBJ2-1; possibly TRBD2 for D (6 bases). Deletions cut 2 bases from V and 4 bases from J, with 12 bases between. The CDR3 runs to 15 residues. Germline assignment: CDR1 MNHEY and CDR2 SVGEGT. This CDR3 is CASSYREVGYNEQFF. CDR3 nucleotide sequence: TGTGCCAGCAGTTACAGGGAGGTGGGGTACAATGAGCAGTTCTTC.

The V call is TRBV12-3 or TRBV12-4, the J call TRBJ1-2, with D uncertain. Trimming pared 2 bases from V and 8 bases from J, leaving 15 bases between. The CDR3 length is 14 residues. CDR3 DNA: TGTGCCAGCAGTTTAAACGGTAGAGACGAGGGCTACACCTTC. Translation: CASSLNGRDEGYTF.

The V and J genes are TRBV12-3 or TRBV12-4 and TRBJ2-5, with 7 nucleotides matching TRBD1. The CDR3 has 14 residues. After removal of 8 bases from V and 5 bases from J, the junction contained 11 bases not matched to a gene. The CDR3 loop is CASQPGQSFETQYF. CDR3 DNA sequence: TGTGCCAGCCAGCCGGGACAGTCTTTTGAGACCCAGTACTTC.

The V call is TRBV27, the J call TRBJ2-2; 7 bases fit TRBD1. CDR3 length: 14 amino acids. CDR1 and CDR2 (germline): MNHEY, SMNVEV (reference sequence). V lost 3 bases and J lost 8; bases outside the gene matches: 6. CDR3 amino acids: CASSFSDRRGELFF. The CDR3, as DNA: TGTGCCAGCAGTTTCTCGGACAGGCGTGGGGAGCTGTTTTTT.

This clonotype was seen only a few times. The chain joins TRBV9 to TRBJ2-3; D remains unclear. Germline CDR1 is SGDLS and CDR2 is YYNGEE. The CDR3 runs to 14 residues. With 4 bases removed from V and 2 bases from J, the gap between germline ends came to 11 bases. For the CDR3, the DNA is TGTGCCAGCAGCCTCCCGGGTACCACAGATACGCAGTATTTT. This sequence encodes CASSLPGTTDTQYF.

This clonotype was picked up a small number of times. This chain uses TRBV20-1 with TRBJ2-5; D unclear. The V gene's germline CDR1 is DFQATT and CDR2 SNEGSKA (reference sequence). Trimming cost V 0 bases and J 5 bases, with 13 bases left between them. This CDR3 has 14 amino acids. DNA for the CDR3: TGCAGTGCTAGAGATTTTCGAAGCCCGGAGACCCAGTACTTC. Encoded protein: CSARDFRSPETQYF.

This clonotype was counted between two and nine times. This chain connects TRBV20-1 to TRBJ1-1, with D unresolved. V lost 1 base and J 0 bases, leaving 9 bases between the germline ends. CDR1 and CDR2 from the germline V gene are DFQATT and SNEGSKA (reference sequence). The CDR3 is 14 residues long. CDR3 sequence: CSARGVKMNTEAFF. Here the CDR3 DNA reads TGCAGTGCTAGAGGGGTCAAAATGAACACTGAAGCTTTCTTT.

The rearrangement joins TRBV24-1 to TRBJ2-7, with 11 bases fitting TRBD2. After removal of 3 bases from V and 1 base from J, the junction contained 7 bases not matched to a gene. The length of the CDR3 is 17 residues. Germline CDR1 is KGHDR and CDR2 is SFDVKD. The CDR3 protein is CATSDLLAGGKSYEQYF. For the CDR3, the DNA is TGTGCCACCAGTGATCTCCTAGCGGGAGGAAAATCCTACGAGCAGTACTTC.

The chain joins TRBV7-3 to TRBJ2-6; tentatively, D is TRBD1 or TRBD2 (5 bases each). CDR1 and CDR2 (germline): SGHTA, FQGTGA. CDR3 length: 17 residues. V gave up 6 bases and J gave up 3 bases, with 18 bases separating them. The CDR3 bases are TGTGCCAGCAGTTTCTCTGGGGGTACCTTTGGGGCCAACGTCCTGACTTTC. Its protein is CASSFSGGTFGANVLTF.

In its sample, this clonotype was seen a few times. The chain recombines TRBV5-1 with TRBJ2-4, with 7 bases lining up with TRBD1. The J call is in doubt because the DNA end fits TRBJ2-7 better. The CDR3 consists of 15 residues. CDR1 SGHRS and CDR2 YFSETQ come from the germline V gene. CDR3 DNA sequence: TGCGCCAGCAGCACGGGACAGATAGTCGCCTACGAGCAGTACTTC. This encodes CASSTGQIVAYEQYF.

This rearrangement joins TRBV4-2 to TRBJ1-5; no clear D. This CDR3 has 17 amino acids. CDR1 and CDR2 from the germline V gene are LGHNA and YNFKEQ. Trimming pared 0 bases from V and 2 bases from J, leaving 14 bases between. The DNA of the CDR3 is TGTGCCAGCAGCCAAGAACTCGGCACGCGAGGCAATCAGCCCCAGCATTTT. This sequence encodes CASSQELGTRGNQPQHF.

The chain links TRBV20-1 to TRBJ2-7; 7 bases line up with TRBD2. Unmatched junction bases numbered 6, after V lost 1 base and J lost 3 bases. Germline values: CDR1 DFQATT, CDR2 SNEGSKA (reference sequence). The CDR3 is 14 amino acids. This CDR3 reads CSARGRAGLYEQYF. The CDR3, as DNA: TGCAGTGCTAGAGGGCGAGCGGGACTCTACGAGCAGTACTTC.

On this clonotype itself: One end of the junction fails to match germline, which may point to a read error. This chain links TRBV18 with TRBJ2-1; 9 nucleotides line up with TRBD1. Germline CDR1 is KGHSH and CDR2 is LQKENI. The CDR3 runs 12 residues. The CDR3 reads CAISPTGGEQFF. The CDR3 coding sequence is TGTGCCATCTCACCGACAGGGGGTGAGCAGTTCTTC.

This clonotype was recorded a few times. A read error may be the cause here, since a much bigger clone is one base away. CDR3 amino acids: CASSFASSYEQYF. In DNA form, the CDR3 reads TGTGCCAGCAGTTTTGCCAGCTCCTACGAGCAGTACTTC. The chain recombines TRBV12-3 or TRBV12-4 with TRBJ2-7; D uncertain. CDR3 length: 13 residues. Trimming took 3 bases from V and 0 from J, leaving 6 bases between them.

In its sample, this clonotype was seen a few times. V usage is TRBV20-1 and J usage is TRBJ2-3; TRBD1 agrees at 8 bases. The J segment lost 5 bases and the V segment lost 3 bases, leaving 13 bases of the junction unmatched. The CDR3 covers 16 residues. Germline-derived CDR1 and CDR2 are DFQATT and SNEGSKA (reference sequence). Written as DNA, the CDR3 is TGCAGTGCTAGTAATCCCGGGACAGGTTCCCGAGATACGCAGTATTTT. It encodes CSASNPGTGSRDTQYF.

The sample holds a few counts of this clonotype. This sequence joins TRBV10-3 and TRBJ2-7, with no clear D. Trimming shortened V by 1 base and J by 1 base, and 5 bases separated the two germline ends. Germline V gives CDR1 ENHRY, CDR2 SYGVKD. The CDR3 has 13 amino acids. CDR3 protein: CAISEYRSYEQYF. CDR3 bases: TGTGCCATCAGTGAGTACCGGTCCTACGAGCAGTACTTC.

V usage is TRBV28 and J usage is TRBJ1-2; D is possibly TRBD1 (5 bases). V was trimmed by 2 bases and J by 0 bases, leaving 10 bases between them. The CDR3 extends over 15 amino acids. CDR1 is MDHEN, CDR2 SYDVKM, per germline. The CDR3, as DNA: TGTGCCAGCAGTTTAGTGACAGCAACTAACTATGGCTACACCTTC. It codes for CASSLVTATNYGYTF.

The rearrangement links TRBV15 to TRBJ2-1; 9 bases align to TRBD2. Germline loops: CDR1 LNHNV, CDR2 YYDKDF (reference sequence). The junction had 3 bases not matched to a gene; V was cut back by 10 bases and J by 2 bases. This CDR3 is 13 amino acids long. For the CDR3, the DNA is TGTGCCATTTCTAGCGGGACCTACAATGAGCAGTTCTTC. This codes for CAISSGTYNEQFF.

V is TRBV11-3 and J is TRBJ2-1; 7 bases match TRBD2. Losses at the gene ends were 3 bases for V and 6 bases for J; bases not matched to a gene: 5. Germline CDR1 is SGHNT and CDR2 is YENEEA. The CDR3 has 14 amino acids. CDR3 in DNA: TGTGCCAGCAGCTTTACGGGAGGAACCAATGAGCAGTTCTTC. Encoded protein: CASSFTGGTNEQFF.